This T cell receptor (beta chain) stems from a study of siplizumab effects on memory and regulatory T cells. Around 100,000 TCR templates underwent assay in each sample. Sequencing was performed with immunoSEQ multiplex PCR; in TCRdb, only in-frame clones are kept and a portion is missing. The repertoire has 94,000 or so clones, roughly 96% of them found once; the top ten carry 0.031%. Study-wide results and limits: Alloreactive CD4+ clones that could be mapped were on average about 70% Treg-derived with siplizumab, against approximately 30% in controls.

In a few donor pairs, unstimulated naive, memory, effector memory and TEMRA subsets were sequenced. Germline CDR1 reads LNHDA; CDR2 reads SQIVND (reference sequence). The CDR3 runs to 13 residues. The V gene end was trimmed by 4 bases and the J gene end by 2 bases; junction bases not matched to a gene: 2. For this clone: Its matching antigen is unknown.

This TCR was recovered from a human donor in good health. The chain uses TRBV19 and TRBJ2-7, with TRBD1 identical over 7 bases. Sequenced: naive CD4+ T cells sorted from blood. The CDR3 region has the DNA TGTGCCAGTAGTAAGCAGGGGGCCTACGAGCAGTACTTC. Translating it yields CASSKQGAYEQYF.